A single sample gave rise to the 26 T cell receptor beta chains below, sequenced in a study of blood T cell repertoires in COVID-19. Clones were read by immunoSEQ multiplex PCR, and TCRdb kept only the in-frame ones, dropping some. The sample lists tens of thousands of clones; roughly 85% were seen once. Specimen: peripheral blood. Receptor source: a human donor in a cohort sampled during active COVID-19.

Only a few counts were recorded for this clone. The V gene is TRBV10-3, the J gene TRBJ2-7; TRBD2 agrees at 8 bases. Germline V gives CDR1 ENHRY, CDR2 SYGVKD. CDR3 length equals 17 residues. V trimming: 4 bases; J trimming: 1 base; junction bases outside the gene matches: 12. For the CDR3, the DNA is TGTGCCATCAGTGTTCCATATGGCCGGGGGGGGTCCTACGAGCAGTACTTC. This sequence encodes CAISVPYGRGGSYEQYF.

CDR3 region: CSVRGGSGNTIYF. The CDR3 DNA sequence: TGCAGCGTTCGCGGGGGGTCTGGAAACACCATATATTTT. J is TRBJ1-3 and V is TRBV29-1; tentative D call: TRBD1 (5 bases). The germline V and J ends were trimmed by 5 bases and 1 base, with 9 bases remaining between them. CDR3 length equals 13 residues. Germline CDR1 reads SQVTM; CDR2 reads ANQGSEA.

The chain combines TRBV6-2 or TRBV6-3 with TRBJ1-4, with D hard to call. The ends were cut back, 6 bases at V and 3 bases at J, with 17 bases in the middle. Germline loops: CDR1 MNHEY, CDR2 SVGEGT. This CDR3 contains 16 residues. The CDR3 DNA reads TGTGCCAGCAGCCCCCGGAAGAGGGCGGCTAATGAAAAACTGTTTTTT. Translating it yields CASSPRKRAANEKLFF.

This clone was seen a handful of times. The chain links TRBV18 to TRBJ2-7; possible D gene TRBD1, 6 bases. This CDR3 has 15 residues. Germline lookup yields CDR1 KGHSH and CDR2 LQKENI. Deletions cut 3 bases from V and 0 bases from J, with 12 bases between. CDR3 region: CASSPARTASYEQYF. The CDR3 DNA is TGTGCCAGCTCACCTGCGCGGACAGCCTCCTACGAGCAGTACTTC.

This clone has more than one count but fewer than ten. The gene calls are TRBV9 and TRBJ1-1; D gene ambiguous. The germline V gene encodes CDR1 SGDLS and CDR2 YYNGEE. This CDR3 has 15 residues. Trimming took off 0 bases at V and 0 bases at J, with 9 bases between the two ends. The CDR3 DNA reads as TGTGCCAGCAGCGTAGGTCCAGGCCTGAACACTGAAGCTTTCTTT. Translated: CASSVGPGLNTEAFF.

V gene TRBV10-3 combines with J gene TRBJ2-1; the match to TRBD2 covers 11 bases. V lost 7 bases, J lost 4 bases, and 3 bases stayed unmatched. Germline CDR1 reads ENHRY; CDR2 reads SYGVKD. The CDR3 loop spans 14 amino acids. CDR3 in DNA: TGTGCCATCAAAGGGACTAGCGGATACAATGAGCAGTTCTTC. The encoded protein is CAIKGTSGYNEQFF.

The rearrangement links TRBV4-2 to TRBJ2-7; D is unclear. Between the trimmed V and J ends, which lost 4 bases and 5 bases, there was a span of 15 bases. Per germline, CDR1 LGHNA and CDR2 YNFKEQ. The CDR3 loop spans 14 amino acids. CDR3 amino acids: CASSPRVPAHEQYF. The CDR3 DNA sequence: TGTGCCAGCAGCCCCCGGGTCCCGGCCCACGAGCAGTACTTC.

This clone appeared a single time. The chain recombines TRBV7-2 with TRBJ2-1, with 12 bases identical to TRBD1. V shed 5 bases, J shed 5 bases, and the junction held 10 bases outside the gene matches. This CDR3 has 17 residues. CDR1 is SGHTA, CDR2 FQGNSA, per germline. The DNA for the CDR3 is TGTGCCAGCAGCCCAAGAGGCGGGACAGGGGGCAACAATGAGCAGTTCTTC. Translating it yields CASSPRGGTGGNNEQFF.

The chain has TRBV5-1 and TRBJ1-1; D may be TRBD1 (6 bases). With 3 bases removed from V and 0 bases from J, the gap between germline ends came to 12 bases. The germline V gene has CDR1 SGHRS and CDR2 YFSETQ. This CDR3 spans 15 amino acids. CDR3 loop: CASSSGTNMNTEAFF. CDR3 coding DNA: TGCGCCAGCAGCTCAGGGACAAATATGAACACTGAAGCTTTCTTT.

The V and J genes are TRBV30 and TRBJ2-5; D may be TRBD2 (6 bases). The ends were cut back, 0 bases at V and 2 bases at J, with 13 bases in the middle. In germline, CDR1 is GTSNPN, CDR2 SVGIG (reference sequence). CDR3 length: 15 residues. CDR3 region: CAWSVTEGNQETQYF. The CDR3 DNA reads as TGTGCCTGGAGTGTAACGGAGGGAAATCAAGAGACCCAGTACTTC.

This rearrangement joins TRBV4-1 to TRBJ2-3, with 13 bases that match TRBD2. This CDR3 region has 14 residues. V shed 4 bases, J shed 5 bases, and the junction held 0 bases outside the gene matches. CDR1 is MGHRA, CDR2 YSYEKL, per germline. The CDR3 reads CASSRLAGGDTQYF. The CDR3 region has the DNA TGCGCCAGCAGCCGACTAGCGGGAGGAGATACGCAGTATTTT.

The chain is built from TRBV27 and TRBJ2-1, with D tentatively TRBD1 (6 bases). This CDR3 region has 15 residues. With 5 bases removed from V and 4 bases from J, the gap between germline ends came to 15 bases. Germline V gene lookup returns CDR1 MNHEY and CDR2 SMNVEV (reference sequence). Here the CDR3 DNA reads TGTGCCAGCAGTCAGCAATCGGGACAATACAATGAGCAGTTCTTC. This encodes CASSQQSGQYNEQFF.

The V and J genes are TRBV11-2 and TRBJ2-3; 8 positions match TRBD2. The CDR3 sequence is 18 residues long. CDR1 and CDR2 (germline): SGHAT, FQNNGV. Trimming took 2 bases from V and 4 from J; bases not matched to a gene: 14. CDR3 sequence reads: CASSLNPLRVAGPDTQYF. For the CDR3, the DNA is TGTGCCAGCAGCTTAAATCCTTTGAGGGTAGCGGGACCAGATACGCAGTATTTT.

J is TRBJ2-3 and V is TRBV7-3; D is uncertain. Germline V CDR1 and CDR2: SGHTA, FQGTGA. CDR3 length: 13 amino acids. The V end lost 2 bases, the J end lost 2 bases, and 5 bases lay between the germline ends. CDR3 DNA: TGTGCCAGCAGCTTAGTAGTCACAGATACGCAGTATTTT. It is translated as CASSLVVTDTQYF.

The chain is built from TRBV5-1 and TRBJ2-3; D ambiguous. The CDR3 loop spans 14 amino acids. Trimming pared 0 bases from V and 1 base from J, leaving 6 bases between. The germline CDR1 and CDR2 sequences are SGHRS and YFSETQ. The CDR3 reads CASSLDTGTDTQYF. In DNA form, the CDR3 reads TGCGCCAGCAGCTTGGATACAGGCACAGATACGCAGTATTTT.

The rearrangement links TRBV9 to TRBJ1-5; perhaps TRBD1 as D (5 bases). Germline loops: CDR1 SGDLS, CDR2 YYNGEE. The CDR3 sequence is 15 residues long. Trimming stripped 4 bases from V and 1 base from J, with 12 bases between. CDR3 in amino acids: CASSPQGKSNQPQHF. The CDR3 DNA sequence: TGTGCCAGCAGCCCCCAGGGAAAAAGCAATCAGCCCCAGCATTTT. The full variable domain, completed using reference TRBV9 and TRBJ1-5, is DSGVTQTPKHLITATGQRVTLRCSPRSGDLSVYWYQQSLDQGLQFLIQYYNGEERAKGNILERFSAQQFPDLHSELNLSSLELGDSALYFCASSPQGKSNQPQHFGDGTRLSIL.

V is TRBV28 and J is TRBJ1-5; 8 bases are a match to TRBD1. Germline assignment: CDR1 MDHEN and CDR2 SYDVKM. This CDR3 has 15 amino acids. The junction had 3 bases not matched to a gene; V was cut back by 2 bases and J by 3 bases. In nucleotides, the CDR3 is TGTGCCAGCAGTTTAACAGGGGGTAACAATCAGCCCCAGCATTTT. Residues: CASSLTGGNNQPQHF.

The J gene is TRBJ1-2, the V gene TRBV11-3; D uncertain. Germline CDR1 reads SGHNT; CDR2 reads YENEEA. The CDR3 runs to 10 residues. The CDR3 nucleotides read TGTGTAAGCGAGACCTATGGCTACACCTTC. Residues: CVSETYGYTF.

The CDR3 bases are TGTGCCAGCAGCGTAGCTTCTCAGGGTTACGAGCAGTACTTC. Translated, it gives CASSVASQGYEQYF. The gene calls are TRBV9 and TRBJ2-7; D is perhaps TRBD1 (5 bases). Germline V CDR1 and CDR2: SGDLS, YYNGEE. V lost 0 bases and J 4 bases, leaving 11 bases between the germline ends. The CDR3 spans 14 residues.

This rearrangement joins TRBV5-1 to TRBJ2-3, with D hard to call. The CDR3 length is 16 residues. Deletions cut 4 bases from V and 0 bases from J, with 15 bases between. The germline gives CDR1 SGHRS, CDR2 YFSETQ. This CDR3 reads CASSPRLFTSTDTQYF. The CDR3 bases are TGCGCCAGCAGCCCTAGACTGTTTACTAGCACAGATACGCAGTATTTT.

The chain joins TRBV7-2 to TRBJ1-6; 8 bases match TRBD1. The germline V gene has CDR1 SGHTA and CDR2 FQGNSA. The CDR3 totals 16 residues. J lost 11 bases, V lost 1 base, and 10 bases had no gene match. CDR3 protein: CASSLGPGRGPAPLHF. Written as DNA, the CDR3 is TGTGCCAGCAGCTTAGGCCCCGGCAGGGGGCCAGCACCCCTCCACTTT.

This sequence joins TRBV7-9 and TRBJ2-1, with TRBD2 matching over 7 bases. Germline trimming cut 1 base from V and 5 bases from J; bases unmatched to any gene: 5. CDR3 size: 15 residues. From germline, CDR1 is SEHNR and CDR2 FQNEAQ (reference sequence). CDR3 sequence (DNA): TGTGCCAGCAGCTTAGACGGGAGGAGGAACAATGAGCAGTTCTTC. Translated, it gives CASSLDGRRNNEQFF.

Comments on this clone: This sample also contains other DNA sequences that code for the same CDR3. This chain uses TRBV11-2 with TRBJ1-1; D is unclear. The germline gives CDR1 SGHAT, CDR2 FQNNGV. Trimming cost V 3 bases and J 0 bases, with 8 bases left between them. CDR3 size: 14 residues. CDR3 in amino acids: CASSLAGMNTEAFF. Written as DNA, the CDR3 is TGTGCCAGCAGCTTGGCGGGGATGAACACTGAAGCTTTCTTT.

The chain is built from TRBV5-6 and TRBJ2-1; TRBD1 aligns across 8 bases. CDR3 size: 16 residues. CDR1 and CDR2 from the germline V gene are SGHDT and YYEEEE. Trimming at V came to 0 bases and at J to 3 bases, leaving 5 bases not matched to a gene. The DNA of the CDR3 is TGTGCCAGCAGCTTGGTGAGGACAGGGAACTACAATGAGCAGTTCTTC. Protein product: CASSLVRTGNYNEQFF.

V usage is TRBV11-3 and J usage is TRBJ2-1, with 8 positions matching TRBD2. Germline trimming cut 8 bases from V and 4 bases from J; bases unmatched to any gene: 10. CDR3 size: 15 residues. The germline gives CDR1 SGHNT, CDR2 YENEEA. The DNA of the CDR3 is TGTGCCAGCGGCCCGAGACTAGCGATGTACAATGAGCAGTTCTTC. Its protein product is CASGPRLAMYNEQFF.

V usage is TRBV9 and J usage is TRBJ2-6; 10 bases are a match to TRBD1. Germline assignment: CDR1 SGDLS and CDR2 YYNGEE. The junction had 5 bases not matched to a gene; V was cut back by 2 bases and J by 0 bases. The CDR3 has 18 residues. CDR3 sequence: CASSVAGTGDSGANVLTF. CDR3 in DNA: TGTGCCAGCAGCGTCGCTGGGACAGGGGACTCTGGGGCCAACGTCCTGACTTTC. Full variable domain (outside the CDR3, taken from reference TRBV9 and TRBJ2-6): DSGVTQTPKHLITATGQRVTLRCSPRSGDLSVYWYQQSLDQGLQFLIQYYNGEERAKGNILERFSAQQFPDLHSELNLSSLELGDSALYFCASSVAGTGDSGANVLTFGAGSRLTVL.